This paragraph covers one T cell receptor beta chain sequence. This entry belongs to a study of blood T cell repertoires in COVID-19. As for the study in general: The samples span acute and convalescent COVID-19 from the United States, Italy and Spain. Sources were T cells, B-cell-depleted T cells, or PBMCs; the material itself was cDNA or gDNA.

Per the study methods: Amplification from reference gene primers served as the basis for estimated nucleated cell counts. The assay was immunoSEQ multiplex PCR, and TCRdb's table has in-frame clones only and misses some. That table furnishes V, J and clone size, whereas the DNA furnished D and trimming. In the table there are around 250,000 clones, less than 90% of which are singletons. This TCR was sampled from a man in his 60s with acute or convalescent COVID-19. Sequencing was carried out using peripheral blood.

CDR3 sequence reads: CASSNRPGFDEQYF. The DNA for the CDR3 is TGTGCCAGTAGTAATCGACCCGGGTTCGACGAGCAGTACTTC. This chain connects TRBV19 to TRBJ2-7; no definite D call. CDR1 and CDR2 from the germline V gene are LNHDA and SQIVND (reference sequence). The CDR3 spans 14 residues. Trimming removed 4 bases from V and 5 bases from J, with 15 bases in between. Full variable domain (outside the CDR3, taken from reference TRBV19 and TRBJ2-7): DGGITQSPKYLFRKEGQNVTLSCEQNLNHDAMYWYRQDPGQGLRLIYYSQIVNDFQKGDIAEGYSVSREKKESFPLTVTSAQKNPTAFYLCASSNRPGFDEQYFGPGTRLTVT.